This T cell receptor beta chain was found in a study of beta chain features in type 1 diabetes. General observations from the study: No resolution was reached here on whether HLA type influences TCRB rearrangement. TCRB CDR3 length was moderately but significantly reduced in all four CD4+ subsets of Type 1 diabetes patients.

From germline, CDR1 is SGDLS and CDR2 YYNGEE. CDR3 length: 19 amino acids. The J segment lost 4 bases and the V segment lost 0 bases, leaving 16 bases of the junction unmatched. Central memory, naive, regulatory and stem cell-like memory CD4+ cells were sorted by CD45RO/CCR7/CD25/CD127/CD95/CD27. This clone has more than one count but fewer than ten. No antigen is known for it. cDNA synthesis used the whole RNA isolate, giving expressed TCRB sequences. Samples of naive, central memory and regulatory T cells yielded a mean of about 3.57 million reads. Measured with immunoSEQ multiplex PCR; TCRdb has only the in-frame clones, and not every one. The data show 300,000 to 400,000 clones, around a tenth seen once.

The receptor was derived from a man aged 30 to 39 with type 1 diabetes. Sequencing input: central memory CD4+ T cells from blood. The rearrangement joins TRBV9 to TRBJ2-5, with 9 bases fitting TRBD2. The CDR3 sequence: CASSVAAGVLAGEGETQYF. In DNA, the CDR3 is TGTGCCAGCAGCGTAGCAGCCGGAGTATTAGCGGGAGAAGGAGAGACCCAGTACTTC.